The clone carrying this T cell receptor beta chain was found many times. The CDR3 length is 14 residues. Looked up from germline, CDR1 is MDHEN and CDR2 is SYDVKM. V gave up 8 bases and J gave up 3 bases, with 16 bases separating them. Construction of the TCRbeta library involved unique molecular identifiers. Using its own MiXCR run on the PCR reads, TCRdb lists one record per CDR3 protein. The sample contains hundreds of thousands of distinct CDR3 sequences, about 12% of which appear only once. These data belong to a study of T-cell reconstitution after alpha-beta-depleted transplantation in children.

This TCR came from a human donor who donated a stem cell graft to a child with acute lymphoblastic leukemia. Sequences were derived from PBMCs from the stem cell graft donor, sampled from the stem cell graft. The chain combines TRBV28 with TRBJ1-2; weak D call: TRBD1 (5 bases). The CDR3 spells CASFLAGFDYGYTF. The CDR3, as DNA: TGTGCCAGCTTCTTAGCAGGGTTCGACTATGGCTACACCTTC.